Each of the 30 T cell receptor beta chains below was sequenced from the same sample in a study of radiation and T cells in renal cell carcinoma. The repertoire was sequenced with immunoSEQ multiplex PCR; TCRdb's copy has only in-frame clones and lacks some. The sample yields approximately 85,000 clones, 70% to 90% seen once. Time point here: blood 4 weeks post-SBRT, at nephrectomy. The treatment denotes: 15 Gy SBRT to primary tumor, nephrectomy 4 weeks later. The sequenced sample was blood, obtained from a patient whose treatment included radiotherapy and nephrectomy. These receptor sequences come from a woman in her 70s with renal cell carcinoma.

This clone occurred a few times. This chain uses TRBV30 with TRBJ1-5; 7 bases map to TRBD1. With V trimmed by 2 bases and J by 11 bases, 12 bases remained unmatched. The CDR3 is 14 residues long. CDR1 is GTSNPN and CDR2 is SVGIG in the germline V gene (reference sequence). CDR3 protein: CAWSTRQGRSAQHF. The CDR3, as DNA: TGTGCCTGGAGTACTAGACAGGGACGTTCGGCCCAGCATTTT.

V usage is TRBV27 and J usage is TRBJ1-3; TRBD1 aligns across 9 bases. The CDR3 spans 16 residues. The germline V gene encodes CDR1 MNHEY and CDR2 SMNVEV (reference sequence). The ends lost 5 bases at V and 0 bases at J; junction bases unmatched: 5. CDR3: CASSPGQGRSGNTIYF. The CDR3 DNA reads TGTGCCAGCAGTCCCGGACAGGGGCGCTCTGGAAACACCATATATTTT.

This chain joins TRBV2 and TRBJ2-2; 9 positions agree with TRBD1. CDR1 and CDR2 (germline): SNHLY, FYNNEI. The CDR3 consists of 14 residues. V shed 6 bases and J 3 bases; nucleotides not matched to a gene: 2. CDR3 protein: CASSGTGYTGELFF. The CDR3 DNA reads TGTGCCAGCAGCGGGACAGGGTACACCGGGGAGCTGTTTTTT.

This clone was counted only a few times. The chain's CDR3 is CASSVGLPSYEQYF. The CDR3 nucleotides are TGTGCCAGCAGTGTTGGACTGCCCTCCTACGAGCAGTACTTC. The rearrangement uses TRBV6-6 and TRBJ2-7; TRBD2 might be the D (5 bases). V lost 5 bases and J 0 bases, leaving 11 bases between the germline ends. The CDR3 is made up of 14 amino acids. Germline V CDR1 and CDR2: MNHNY, SVGAGI (reference sequence).

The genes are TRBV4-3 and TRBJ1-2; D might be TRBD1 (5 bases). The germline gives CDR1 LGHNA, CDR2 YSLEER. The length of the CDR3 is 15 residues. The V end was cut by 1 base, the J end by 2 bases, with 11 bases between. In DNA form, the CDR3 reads TGCGCCAGCAGCCAAGGGCAGGGCCTCAACTATGGCTACACCTTC. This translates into CASSQGQGLNYGYTF.

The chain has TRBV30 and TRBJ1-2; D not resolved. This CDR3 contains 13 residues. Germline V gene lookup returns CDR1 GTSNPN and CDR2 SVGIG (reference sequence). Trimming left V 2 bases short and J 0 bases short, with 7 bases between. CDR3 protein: CAWSRGSNYGYTF. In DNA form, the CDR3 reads TGTGCCTGGAGTCGGGGTTCTAACTATGGCTACACCTTC.

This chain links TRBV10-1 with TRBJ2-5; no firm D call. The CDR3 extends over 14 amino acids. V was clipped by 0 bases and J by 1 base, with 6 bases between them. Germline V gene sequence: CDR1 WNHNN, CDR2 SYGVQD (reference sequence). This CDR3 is CASSESTAQETQYF. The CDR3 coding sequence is TGCGCCAGCAGTGAGTCTACAGCCCAAGAGACCCAGTACTTC.

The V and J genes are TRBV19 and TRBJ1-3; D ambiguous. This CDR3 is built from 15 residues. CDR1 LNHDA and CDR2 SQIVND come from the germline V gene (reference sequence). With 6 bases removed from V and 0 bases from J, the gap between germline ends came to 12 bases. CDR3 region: CASRPAMSSGNTIYF. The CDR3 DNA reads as TGTGCCAGTAGACCGGCCATGAGCTCTGGAAACACCATATATTTT.

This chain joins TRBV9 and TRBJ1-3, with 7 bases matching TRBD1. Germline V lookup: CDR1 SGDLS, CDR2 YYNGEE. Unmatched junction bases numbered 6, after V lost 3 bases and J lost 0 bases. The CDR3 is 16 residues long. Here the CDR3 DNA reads TGTGCCAGCAGCGGAGTAACAGGGGACTCTGGAAACACCATATATTTT. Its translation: CASSGVTGDSGNTIYF.

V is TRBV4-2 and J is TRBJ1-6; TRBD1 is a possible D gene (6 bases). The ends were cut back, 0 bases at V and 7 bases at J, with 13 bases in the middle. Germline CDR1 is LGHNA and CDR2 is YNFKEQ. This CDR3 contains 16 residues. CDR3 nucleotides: TGTGCCAGCAGCCAAGATCCCCCGGGGGCGAATTCACCCCTCCACTTT. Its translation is CASSQDPPGANSPLHF.

CDR3 DNA: TGTGCCAGCAGCAGACCCCAACCAGGGGCCTCCTACGAGCAGTACTTC. It specifies CASSRPQPGASYEQYF. The gene calls are TRBV11-3 and TRBJ2-7, with D perhaps matching TRBD1 (6 bases). Trimming removed 5 bases from V and 0 bases from J, with 17 bases in between. CDR1 and CDR2 from the germline V gene are SGHNT and YENEEA. There are 16 residues in the CDR3.

The CDR3 sequence is CASSSNAGGAKENIQYF. The CDR3 region has the DNA TGTGCCAGCAGCTCTAACGCCGGGGGGGCTAAGGAGAACATTCAGTACTTC. The chain uses TRBV5-5 and TRBJ2-4, with TRBD2 matching 8 bases. J was trimmed by 7 bases and V by 3 bases; bases with no gene match: 15. There are 17 residues in the CDR3. Per germline, CDR1 SGHKS and CDR2 YYEKEE (reference sequence).

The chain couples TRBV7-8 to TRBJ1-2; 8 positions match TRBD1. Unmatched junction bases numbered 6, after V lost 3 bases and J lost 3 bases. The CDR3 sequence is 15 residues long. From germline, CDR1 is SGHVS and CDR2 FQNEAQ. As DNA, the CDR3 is TGTGCCAGCAGCTTGGAACAGGGGGGCGACTATGGCTACACCTTC. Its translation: CASSLEQGGDYGYTF.

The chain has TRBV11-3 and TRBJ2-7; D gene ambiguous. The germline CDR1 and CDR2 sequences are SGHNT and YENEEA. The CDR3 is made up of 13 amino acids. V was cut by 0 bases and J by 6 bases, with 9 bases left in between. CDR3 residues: CASSLDGSSEQYF. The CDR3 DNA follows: TGTGCCAGCAGCTTAGACGGATCCAGCGAGCAGTACTTC.

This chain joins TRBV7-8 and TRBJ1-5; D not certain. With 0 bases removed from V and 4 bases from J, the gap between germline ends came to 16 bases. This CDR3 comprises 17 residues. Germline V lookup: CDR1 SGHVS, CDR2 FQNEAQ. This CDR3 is CASSLAIVGILNQPQHF. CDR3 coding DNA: TGTGCCAGCAGCTTAGCGATTGTCGGGATCCTAAATCAGCCCCAGCATTTT.

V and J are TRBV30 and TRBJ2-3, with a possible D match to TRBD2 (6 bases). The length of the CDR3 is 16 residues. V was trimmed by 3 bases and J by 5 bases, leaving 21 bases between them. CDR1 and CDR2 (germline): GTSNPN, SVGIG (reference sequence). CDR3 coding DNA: TGTGCCTGGAGAATAGGGACCGGGACTGGGAAAGATACGCAGTATTTT. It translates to CAWRIGTGTGKDTQYF. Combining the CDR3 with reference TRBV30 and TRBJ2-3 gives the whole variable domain SQTIHQWPATLVQPVGSPLSLECTVEGTSNPNLYWYRQAAGRGLQLLFYSVGIGQISSEVPQNLSASRPQDRQFILSSKKLLLSDSGFYLCAWRIGTGTGKDTQYFGPGTRLTVL.

Written as DNA, the CDR3 is TGTGCCAGCAGTAGTCAGGGGGGTGGCTACACCTTC. It codes for CASSSQGGGYTF. The chain uses TRBV25-1 and TRBJ1-2; 7 nucleotides align to TRBD1. V lost 5 bases, J lost 7 bases, and 4 bases stayed unmatched. In germline, CDR1 is MGHDK, CDR2 SYGVNS. CDR3 length: 12 amino acids.

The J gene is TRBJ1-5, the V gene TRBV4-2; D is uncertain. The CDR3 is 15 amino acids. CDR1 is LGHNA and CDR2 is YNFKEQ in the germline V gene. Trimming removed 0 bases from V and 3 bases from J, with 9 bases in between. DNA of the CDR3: TGTGCCAGCAGCCAAGACAGACTTTTCAATCAGCCCCAGCATTTT. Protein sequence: CASSQDRLFNQPQHF.

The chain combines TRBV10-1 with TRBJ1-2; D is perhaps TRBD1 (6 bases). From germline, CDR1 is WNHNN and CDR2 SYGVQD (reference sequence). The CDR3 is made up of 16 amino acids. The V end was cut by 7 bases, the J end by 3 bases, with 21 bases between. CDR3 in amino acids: CASKGTPTQGYYGYTF. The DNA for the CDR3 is TGCGCCAGCAAAGGGACACCCACTCAGGGGTACTATGGCTACACCTTC.

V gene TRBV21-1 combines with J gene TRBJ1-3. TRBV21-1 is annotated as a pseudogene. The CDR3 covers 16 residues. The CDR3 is CASSKGGRGTGNTIYF. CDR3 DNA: TGTGCCAGCAGCAAAGGGGGCCGGGGGACTGGAAACACCATATATTTT.

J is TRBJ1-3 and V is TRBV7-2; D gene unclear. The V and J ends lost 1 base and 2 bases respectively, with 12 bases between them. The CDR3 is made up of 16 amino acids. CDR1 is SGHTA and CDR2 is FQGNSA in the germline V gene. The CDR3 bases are TGTGCCAGCAGCTTAGAGGCAGGTTGGGCTGGAAACACCATATATTTT. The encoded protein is CASSLEAGWAGNTIYF.

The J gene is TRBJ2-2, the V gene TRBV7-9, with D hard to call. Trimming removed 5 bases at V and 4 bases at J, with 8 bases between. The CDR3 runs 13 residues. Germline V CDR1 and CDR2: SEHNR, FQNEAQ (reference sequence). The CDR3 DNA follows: TGTGCCAGCAGCCCCACTTCCACCGGGGAGCTGTTTTTT. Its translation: CASSPTSTGELFF.

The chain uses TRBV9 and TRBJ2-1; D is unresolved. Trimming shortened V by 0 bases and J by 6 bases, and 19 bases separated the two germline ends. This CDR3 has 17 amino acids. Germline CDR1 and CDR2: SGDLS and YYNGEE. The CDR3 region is CASSVGSRPRPGNEQFF. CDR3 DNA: TGTGCCAGCAGCGTAGGGTCCCGACCCAGACCCGGCAATGAGCAGTTCTTC. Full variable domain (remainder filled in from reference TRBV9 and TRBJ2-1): DSGVTQTPKHLITATGQRVTLRCSPRSGDLSVYWYQQSLDQGLQFLIQYYNGEERAKGNILERFSAQQFPDLHSELNLSSLELGDSALYFCASSVGSRPRPGNEQFFGPGTRLTVL.

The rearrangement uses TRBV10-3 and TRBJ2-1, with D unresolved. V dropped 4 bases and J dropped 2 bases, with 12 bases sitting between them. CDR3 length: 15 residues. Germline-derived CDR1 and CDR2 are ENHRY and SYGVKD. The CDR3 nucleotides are TGTGCCATCAGTGTCCCAGGTCTCACCTACAATGAGCAGTTCTTC. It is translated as CAISVPGLTYNEQFF.

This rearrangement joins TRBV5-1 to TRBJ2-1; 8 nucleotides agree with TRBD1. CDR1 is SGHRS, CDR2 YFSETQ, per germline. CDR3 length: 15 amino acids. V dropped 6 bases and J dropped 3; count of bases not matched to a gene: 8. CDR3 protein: CASNRRDRIYNEQFF. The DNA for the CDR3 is TGCGCCAGCAACCGAAGGGACAGGATCTACAATGAGCAGTTCTTC. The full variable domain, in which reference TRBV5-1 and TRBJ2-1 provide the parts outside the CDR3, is KAGVTQTPRYLIKTRGQQVTLSCSPISGHRSVSWYQQTPGQGLQFLFEYFSETQRNKGNFPGRFSGRQFSNSRSEMNVSTLELGDSALYLCASNRRDRIYNEQFFGPGTRLTVL.

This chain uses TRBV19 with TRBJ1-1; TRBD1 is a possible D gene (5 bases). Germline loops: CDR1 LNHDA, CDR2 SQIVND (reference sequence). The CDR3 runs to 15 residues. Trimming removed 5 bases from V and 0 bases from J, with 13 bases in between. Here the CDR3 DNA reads TGTGCCAGTAGTGGCAGGGTCCCCCTGAACACTGAAGCTTTCTTT. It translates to CASSGRVPLNTEAFF.

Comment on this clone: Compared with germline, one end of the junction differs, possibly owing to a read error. The CDR3 DNA sequence: TGCGCCAGCAGCTCCGCGTGGGGGGGCTACAATGGGCAGTTCTTC. Translated, it gives CASSSAWGGYNGQFF. The rearrangement links TRBV5-1 to TRBJ2-1; possibly TRBD2 for D (7 bases). This CDR3 spans 15 amino acids. Germline V CDR1 and CDR2: SGHRS, YFSETQ.

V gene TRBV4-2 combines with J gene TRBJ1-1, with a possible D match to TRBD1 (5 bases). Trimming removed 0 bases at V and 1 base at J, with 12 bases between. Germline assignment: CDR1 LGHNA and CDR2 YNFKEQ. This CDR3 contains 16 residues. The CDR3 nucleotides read TGTGCCAGCAGCCAAGATTACAGGCGAAAGAACACTGAAGCTTTCTTT. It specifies CASSQDYRRKNTEAFF.

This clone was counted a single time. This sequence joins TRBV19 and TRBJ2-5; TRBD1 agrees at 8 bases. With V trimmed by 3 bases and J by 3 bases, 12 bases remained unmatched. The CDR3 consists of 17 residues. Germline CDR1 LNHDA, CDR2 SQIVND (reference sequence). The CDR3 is CASSIWGSWDRKETQYF. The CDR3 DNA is TGTGCCAGTAGTATTTGGGGTTCCTGGGACAGGAAAGAGACCCAGTACTTC. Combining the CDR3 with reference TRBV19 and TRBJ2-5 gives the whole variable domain DGGITQSPKYLFRKEGQNVTLSCEQNLNHDAMYWYRQDPGQGLRLIYYSQIVNDFQKGDIAEGYSVSREKKESFPLTVTSAQKNPTAFYLCASSIWGSWDRKETQYFGPGTRLLVL.

CDR3 coding DNA: TGTGCCAGCAGCTTAGCCGGGGGGGCCCCAACGCAGTATTTT. It specifies CASSLAGGAPTQYF. The V call is TRBV7-2, the J call TRBJ2-3, with 8 bases matching TRBD2. CDR1 and CDR2 from the germline V gene are SGHTA and FQGNSA. Trimming took 0 bases from V and 9 from J; bases not matched to a gene: 5. The CDR3 is made up of 14 amino acids.